This paragraph reports one TCR beta chain. Its antigen is as yet unknown. This sample is part of a study of CD8+ T cells in alopecia areata. Findings and limits, study-wide: Elevated clonality characterized lesional scalp relative to normal scalp, particularly in alopecia totalis/universalis. With patients, TCR sharing proved less clear than in mice, a difference possibly related to HLA.

V was shortened by 2 bases and J by 10 bases, with 18 bases between the two germline ends. This CDR3 is built from 15 residues. Germline-derived CDR1 and CDR2 are MNHNY and SVGAGI (reference sequence). RNA was isolated and reverse transcribed to cDNA, the sequencing template. Produced via immunoSEQ multiplex PCR; TCRdb's table is partial and in-frame only. The sample holds 150,000 or so clones; 55% are singletons and the top ten take over 4%. The receptor was isolated from a human donor in good health. The sample was CD4+ T cells sorted from blood. This chain links TRBV6-6 with TRBJ2-1; the D gene could be TRBD1 or TRBD2 (5 bases each). Here the CDR3 reads CASSYRGDRRVEQFF. The CDR3 nucleotides read TGTGCCAGCAGTTACCGGGGCGATCGGCGGGTGGAGCAGTTCTTC.